This T cell receptor (beta chain) was recovered during a study of T cell repertoires in ileal Crohn's disease. Background on the study: Thiopurines (around 10) or anti-TNF agents (roughly 17) were given postoperatively to about half.

Generated by immunoSEQ multiplex PCR, the TCRdb table keeps only in-frame clones and is missing some. The data contain nearly 11,000 clones, roughly 78% of them singletons. As to this clone: Its cognate antigen is unknown.

Deletions cut 3 bases from V and 1 base from J, with 7 bases between. Germline V gene lookup returns CDR1 LNHDA and CDR2 SQIVND (reference sequence). This CDR3 is 15 amino acids long. Overall study results and limits: Postoperative endoscopy occurred within one year, median 6.9 months. Compared with CD4 T cells, sorted CD8 cells carried more expanded clones. Compared with non-smokers, active smokers at surgery showed more clonal expansions.

The time point here: neoterminal ileum biopsy at postoperative endoscopy, about 6 months after surgery. The chain employs TRBV19 and TRBJ2-6; TRBD1 is a possible D gene (5 bases). The sequence was collected from an adult with Crohn's disease. The specimen sequenced was ileal tissue. The DNA of the CDR3 is TGTGCCAGTAGTATGCAGGGTTCTGGGGCCAACGTCCTGACTTTC. This encodes CASSMQGSGANVLTF.